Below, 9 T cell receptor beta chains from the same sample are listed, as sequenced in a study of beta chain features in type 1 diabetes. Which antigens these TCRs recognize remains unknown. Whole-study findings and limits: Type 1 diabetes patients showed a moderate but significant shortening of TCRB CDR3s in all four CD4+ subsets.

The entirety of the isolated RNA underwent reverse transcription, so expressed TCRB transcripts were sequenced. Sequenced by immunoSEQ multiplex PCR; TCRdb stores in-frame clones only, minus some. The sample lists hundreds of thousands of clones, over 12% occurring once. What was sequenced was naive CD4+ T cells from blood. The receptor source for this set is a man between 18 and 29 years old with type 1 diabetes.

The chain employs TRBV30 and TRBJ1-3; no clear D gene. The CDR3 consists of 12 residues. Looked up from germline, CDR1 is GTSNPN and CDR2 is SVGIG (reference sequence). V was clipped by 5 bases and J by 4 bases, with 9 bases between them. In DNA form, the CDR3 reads TGTGCCTGGCTCTTTGGAGGAAACACCATATATTTT. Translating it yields CAWLFGGNTIYF.

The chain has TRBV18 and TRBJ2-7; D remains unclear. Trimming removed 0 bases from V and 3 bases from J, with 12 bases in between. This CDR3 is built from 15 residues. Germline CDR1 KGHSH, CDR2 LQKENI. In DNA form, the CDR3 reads TGTGCCAGCTCACCACCGGTGGCCCAGAACTACGAGCAGTACTTC. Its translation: CASSPPVAQNYEQYF.

CDR3 bases: TGTGCCAGCAGTTACTCGGCGGCGCAGGTAGAGACCCAGTACTTC. Translating it yields CASSYSAAQVETQYF. The chain is built from TRBV6-5 and TRBJ2-5; D ambiguous. The CDR3 runs 15 residues. The V gene's germline CDR1 is MNHEY and CDR2 SVGAGI. V lost 0 bases, J lost 4 bases, and 12 bases lay in between.

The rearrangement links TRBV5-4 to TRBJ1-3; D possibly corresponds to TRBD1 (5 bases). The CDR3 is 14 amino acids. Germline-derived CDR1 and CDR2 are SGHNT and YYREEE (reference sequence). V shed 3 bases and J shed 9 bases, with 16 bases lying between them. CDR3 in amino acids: CASSSETGAGTIYF. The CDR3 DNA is TGTGCCAGCAGCTCAGAAACCGGGGCGGGCACCATATATTTT.

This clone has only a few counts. The DNA of the CDR3 is TGTGCCAGCAGCTTGGGCTATGCCAGCATTAGCTCCTACAATGAGCAGTTCTTC. It yields the protein CASSLGYASISSYNEQFF. The chain recombines TRBV5-6 with TRBJ2-1; unclear D gene. Trimming cost V 0 bases and J 0 bases, with 16 bases left between them. The CDR3 contains 18 residues. Germline V gene data show CDR1 as SGHDT and CDR2 as YYEEEE.

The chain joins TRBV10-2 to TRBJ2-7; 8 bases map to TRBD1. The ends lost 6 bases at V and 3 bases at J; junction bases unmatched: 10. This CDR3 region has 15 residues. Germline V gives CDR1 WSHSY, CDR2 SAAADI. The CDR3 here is CASRSGQGSDYEQYF. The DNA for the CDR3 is TGCGCCAGCAGGTCTGGACAGGGCAGCGACTACGAGCAGTACTTC.

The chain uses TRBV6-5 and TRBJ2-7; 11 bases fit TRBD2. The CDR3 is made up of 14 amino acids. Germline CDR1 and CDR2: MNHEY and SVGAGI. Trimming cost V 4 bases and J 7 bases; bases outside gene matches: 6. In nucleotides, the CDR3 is TGTGCCAGCAGTTCCCTACTAGCGGGAGCTGAGCAGTACTTC. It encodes CASSSLLAGAEQYF.

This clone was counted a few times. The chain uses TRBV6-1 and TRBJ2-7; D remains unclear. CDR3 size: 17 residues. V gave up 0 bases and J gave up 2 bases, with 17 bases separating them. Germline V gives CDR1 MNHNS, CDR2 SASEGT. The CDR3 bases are TGTGCCAGCAGTGAAGCGCATGGCAGCTCATTAGCCTACGAGCAGTACTTC. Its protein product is CASSEAHGSSLAYEQYF.

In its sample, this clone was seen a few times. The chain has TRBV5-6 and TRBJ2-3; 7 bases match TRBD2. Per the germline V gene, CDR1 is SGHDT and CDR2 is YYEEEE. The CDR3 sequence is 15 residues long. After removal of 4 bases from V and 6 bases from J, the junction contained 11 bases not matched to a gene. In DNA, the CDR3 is TGTGCCAGCAGCCCGGGACTATATGCTCGGGATACGCAGTATTTT. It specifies CASSPGLYARDTQYF. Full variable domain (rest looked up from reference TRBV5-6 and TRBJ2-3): DAGVTQSPTHLIKTRGQQVTLRCSPKSGHDTVSWYQQALGQGPQFIFQYYEEEERQRGNFPDRFSGHQFPNYSSELNVNALLLGDSALYLCASSPGLYARDTQYFGPGTRLTVL.